The 29 T cell receptor beta chains given below trace back to one sample, sequenced in a study of neurological immune-mediated disorders. From the 5' RACE reads, TCRdb called clonotypes with MiXCR, one entry per CDR3 protein. This sample has tens of thousands of distinct CDR3 sequences; 7% to 9% occur once, and the top ten carry under 2.5%. Time point specified: longitudinal time-point 3. The sequencing sample was made of PBMCs. These receptors originate from a middle-aged woman in good health.

This clonotype was found many times. The V call is TRBV5-1, the J call TRBJ1-5; D possibly corresponds to TRBD1 (5 bases). V lost 5 bases, J lost 6 bases, and 18 bases lay in between. CDR1 is SGHRS, CDR2 YFSETQ, per germline. The CDR3 is made up of 15 amino acids. The CDR3 sequence is CASRPDTGRAQPQHF. DNA for the CDR3: TGCGCCAGCAGACCGGACACCGGGAGGGCTCAGCCCCAGCATTTT.

This clonotype has at least ten counts. This chain connects TRBV5-1 to TRBJ2-2; 7 positions match TRBD1. With 3 bases clipped from V and 0 bases from J, the junction kept 2 bases outside the gene matches. CDR3 size: 15 residues. Germline V gives CDR1 SGHRS, CDR2 YFSETQ. The CDR3 region has the DNA TGCGCCAGCAGCTCCGGGACAGCGAACACCGGGGAGCTGTTTTTT. This translates into CASSSGTANTGELFF.

The V call is TRBV20-1, the J call TRBJ2-1; no clear D. The CDR3 is 11 amino acids. Per germline, CDR1 DFQATT and CDR2 SNEGSKA (reference sequence). V was cut by 6 bases and J by 3 bases, with 6 bases left in between. The CDR3 protein is CSADNYNEQFF. Here the CDR3 DNA reads TGCAGTGCCGACAACTACAATGAGCAGTTCTTC.

There are many counts of this clonotype. The CDR3 DNA reads TGTGCCAGCAGTGCCAAGGTGGCCGGGGAGCTGTTTTTT. Translation gives CASSAKVAGELFF. The rearrangement links TRBV12-3 or TRBV12-4 to TRBJ2-2; D ambiguous. Trimming took off 5 bases at V and 6 bases at J, with 10 bases between the two ends. The CDR3 is 13 amino acids.

This clonotype was observed many times. The chain is built from TRBV4-1 and TRBJ1-4; D uncertain. Germline values: CDR1 MGHRA, CDR2 YSYEKL. The CDR3 extends over 14 amino acids. V was clipped by 1 base and J by 5 bases, with 8 bases between them. As DNA, the CDR3 is TGCGCCAGCAGCCAAGCTAGTCTGAATGAAAAACTGTTTTTT. It translates to CASSQASLNEKLFF.

This clonotype was detected many times. V and J are TRBV11-1 and TRBJ1-2; D might be TRBD1 (5 bases). This CDR3 is 16 amino acids long. Trimming removed 5 bases from V and 7 bases from J, with 23 bases in between. Looked up from germline, CDR1 is SGHAT and CDR2 is FQDESV (reference sequence). CDR3 DNA: TGTGCCAGCAGCCCCCGGGACGGCCTAAGAAGTGGTGGCTACACCTTC. This translates into CASSPRDGLRSGGYTF. The variable domain in full, completed from reference TRBV11-1 and TRBJ1-2, reads EAEVAQSPRYKITEKSQAVAFWCDPISGHATLYWYRQILGQGPELLVQFQDESVVDDSQLPKDRFSAERLKGVDSTLKIQPAELGDSAMYLCASSPRDGLRSGGYTFGSGTRLTVV.

On this clonotype itself: Being one base from a much bigger clone, this may be a read error. The chain combines TRBV6-1 with TRBJ2-3, with no clear D. Trimming took 3 bases from V and 11 from J, leaving 15 bases between them. Looked up from germline, CDR1 is MNHNS and CDR2 is SASEGT. The CDR3 has 13 amino acids. The CDR3 protein is CASSDPGRNMQYF. CDR3 nucleotides: TGTGCCAGCAGTGATCCTGGGCGGAATATGCAGTATTTT.

This clonotype was picked up many times. The chain joins TRBV7-2 to TRBJ2-7; D might be TRBD1 (6 bases). Trimming took off 5 bases at V and 0 bases at J, with 17 bases between the two ends. The CDR3 runs 16 residues. The germline V gene encodes CDR1 SGHTA and CDR2 FQGNSA. The CDR3 DNA is TGTGCCAGCAGCCCTCGAACAGGGAGAAGCTCCTACGAGCAGTACTTC. Its protein is CASSPRTGRSSYEQYF.

In its sample, this clonotype was seen many times. This chain uses TRBV10-3 with TRBJ2-1; 8 bases agree with TRBD1. Per the germline V gene, CDR1 is ENHRY and CDR2 is SYGVKD. The trim removed 3 bases at V and 10 bases at J, leaving 8 bases unmatched. The CDR3 runs 14 residues. CDR3 bases: TGTGCCATCAGTGAAGGTCAGGGGGCCTGGGAGCAGTTCTTC. It yields the protein CAISEGQGAWEQFF.

There are many counts of this clonotype. This sequence joins TRBV5-1 and TRBJ1-3; 8 bases are a match to TRBD1. This CDR3 is built from 14 residues. J was trimmed by 8 bases and V by 4 bases; bases with no gene match: 8. Germline loops: CDR1 SGHRS, CDR2 YFSETQ. The CDR3 region has the DNA TGCGCCAGCAGCGGAGGACAGGGCCAGGACACCATATATTTT. Its protein product is CASSGGQGQDTIYF.

This rearrangement joins TRBV5-1 to TRBJ2-2; a possible D gene is TRBD1 (6 bases). Germline V gene data show CDR1 as SGHRS and CDR2 as YFSETQ. The CDR3 totals 15 residues. The V gene lost 0 bases and the J gene lost 0 bases, with 6 bases spanning the gap. In DNA form, the CDR3 reads TGCGCCAGCAGCTTGGGGACAGCGAACACCGGGGAGCTGTTTTTT. Its translation: CASSLGTANTGELFF.

This clonotype occurred many times. V usage is TRBV9 and J usage is TRBJ1-2; D is undetermined. V lost 3 bases to trimming and J lost 0 bases, with 12 bases between them. This CDR3 is built from 15 residues. CDR1 is SGDLS and CDR2 is YYNGEE in the germline V gene. DNA for the CDR3: TGTGCCAGCAGCGCAACCGGCCCGACTAACTATGGCTACACCTTC. Translation gives CASSATGPTNYGYTF. Combining the CDR3 with reference TRBV9 and TRBJ1-2 gives the whole variable domain DSGVTQTPKHLITATGQRVTLRCSPRSGDLSVYWYQQSLDQGLQFLIQYYNGEERAKGNILERFSAQQFPDLHSELNLSSLELGDSALYFCASSATGPTNYGYTFGSGTRLTVV.

This clonotype was picked up many times. The chain links TRBV5-5 to TRBJ2-7; the D is unclear. This CDR3 is built from 12 residues. The germline V and J ends were trimmed by 2 bases and 5 bases, with 8 bases remaining between them. The V gene's germline CDR1 is SGHKS and CDR2 YYEKEE (reference sequence). Here the CDR3 DNA reads TGTGCCAGCAGCTTCCGGATGGACGAGCAGTACTTC. This gives the protein CASSFRMDEQYF.

This clonotype was counted at least ten times. The chain employs TRBV7-6 and TRBJ2-2, with a possible D match to TRBD1 (5 bases). V shed 4 bases and J shed 4 bases, with 16 bases lying between them. Germline lookup yields CDR1 SGHVS and CDR2 FNYEAQ. CDR3 length: 16 residues. CDR3 protein: CASSSLWGRGTGELFF. The CDR3 DNA is TGTGCCAGCAGCTCTCTGTGGGGAAGGGGCACCGGGGAGCTGTTTTTT.

This clonotype was seen ten or more times. V usage is TRBV12-3 or TRBV12-4 and J usage is TRBJ2-1, with TRBD1 as a possible D gene (6 bases). The V and J ends lost 6 bases and 11 bases respectively, with 14 bases between them. The CDR3 spans 12 residues. CDR3: CASRGQSAQQFF. The CDR3 DNA sequence: TGTGCCAGCAGAGGACAGTCAGCTCAGCAGTTCTTC.

Ten or more counts support this clonotype. The CDR3 loop is CASVEGTEETQYF. The CDR3 nucleotides are TGTGCCAGCGTTGAGGGCACAGAAGAGACCCAGTACTTC. The chain employs TRBV7-2 and TRBJ2-5, with D tentatively TRBD2 (5 bases). Between the trimmed V and J ends, which lost 8 bases and 3 bases, there was a span of 13 bases. The CDR3 runs to 13 residues. Germline lookup yields CDR1 SGHTA and CDR2 FQGNSA.

This clonotype was detected many times. The J gene is TRBJ2-3, the V gene TRBV5-4, with TRBD1 matching over 7 bases. V shed 6 bases and J 5 bases; nucleotides not matched to a gene: 9. The CDR3 is 14 amino acids. Per the germline V gene, CDR1 is SGHNT and CDR2 is YYREEE (reference sequence). CDR3 in DNA: TGTGCCAGCATCCAACAGGGGTTTGGAGATACGCAGTATTTT. It codes for CASIQQGFGDTQYF.

This clonotype appeared many times. This chain joins TRBV18 and TRBJ2-6; the D gene is possibly TRBD2 (6 bases). Germline lookup yields CDR1 KGHSH and CDR2 LQKENI. Between the trimmed V and J ends, which lost 0 bases and 4 bases, there was a span of 16 bases. There are 18 residues in the CDR3. The CDR3 coding sequence is TGTGCCAGCTCACCACCGTGGCAGGGAGGAGCCGGGGCCAACGTCCTGACTTTC. This codes for CASSPPWQGGAGANVLTF.

This clonotype was observed at least ten times. The chain is built from TRBV4-2 and TRBJ1-6, with TRBD1 as a possible D gene (6 bases). The V and J ends lost 0 bases and 10 bases respectively, with 16 bases between them. The CDR3 runs to 16 residues. Germline loops: CDR1 LGHNA, CDR2 YNFKEQ. The CDR3 here is CASSQDGGGSRSPLHF. The CDR3 DNA reads as TGTGCCAGCAGCCAAGATGGAGGGGGAAGTCGATCACCCCTCCACTTT.

There are many counts of this clonotype. The rearrangement joins TRBV20-1 to TRBJ1-3; no definite D call. There are 11 residues in the CDR3. V was pared by 0 bases and J by 4 bases, with 1 base between. Germline V lookup: CDR1 DFQATT, CDR2 SNEGSKA (reference sequence). Here the CDR3 reads CSAREGNTIYF. The CDR3 DNA reads as TGCAGTGCTAGAGAGGGAAACACCATATATTTT.

This clonotype showed up many times. Here the CDR3 DNA reads TGTGCCAGCACCCCGGGACAGGGAGGAAGTCCAGATACGCAGTATTTT. It specifies CASTPGQGGSPDTQYF. The V call is TRBV27, the J call TRBJ2-3, with TRBD1 matching over 9 bases. CDR3 length equals 16 residues. In germline, CDR1 is MNHEY, CDR2 SMNVEV (reference sequence). J gave up 4 bases and V 7 bases, and 12 bases lay outside the gene matches.

This clonotype was picked up a small number of times. At one boundary the junction diverges from the germline segment, which might be a read error. The gene calls are TRBV5-1 and TRBJ2-3; D remains ambiguous. The CDR3 sequence is 13 residues long. Germline-derived CDR1 and CDR2 are SGHRS and YFSETQ. Here the CDR3 reads CTSNLAGSDTQYF. CDR3 nucleotides: TGCACCAGCAACTTGGCCGGTTCAGATACGCAGTATTTT.

This clonotype turned up a few times. One end of the junction varies from germline; a read error may be responsible. This chain uses TRBV7-7 with TRBJ2-3; 7 bases match TRBD1. The CDR3 is 14 amino acids. Germline CDR1 is SSHAT and CDR2 is FNYEAQ (reference sequence). The CDR3: CASSPKGAGDTQYF. In DNA form, the CDR3 reads TGTGCTAGCAGCCCCAAGGGGGCTGGGGATACGCAGTATTTT.

There are many counts of this clonotype. The chain is built from TRBV12-3 or TRBV12-4 and TRBJ1-2; D not resolved. CDR3 size: 16 residues. Trimming shortened V by 2 bases and J by 7 bases, and 20 bases separated the two germline ends. CDR3 sequence (DNA): TGTGCCAGCAGTTTATCGTCCCCCGTACCATCTACTGGCTACACCTTC. Its translation is CASSLSSPVPSTGYTF.

The chain combines TRBV25-1 with TRBJ2-5; no reliable D call. From germline, CDR1 is MGHDK and CDR2 SYGVNS. The V gene lost 6 bases and the J gene lost 2 bases, with 16 bases spanning the gap. There are 15 residues in the CDR3. This chain's CDR3 is CASRDDPPEQETQYF. The DNA of the CDR3 is TGTGCCAGCAGGGACGACCCGCCTGAGCAAGAGACCCAGTACTTC.

This clonotype came up many times. The chain joins TRBV7-2 to TRBJ2-5; TRBD1 agrees at 7 bases. CDR1 and CDR2 from the germline V gene are SGHTA and FQGNSA. V shed 5 bases and J 4 bases; nucleotides not matched to a gene: 7. CDR3 length equals 14 residues. The CDR3 nucleotides are TGTGCCAGCAGCCCTAACAGGGGTAGAGAGACCCAGTACTTC. Amino acids: CASSPNRGRETQYF.

This clonotype was seen at least ten times. This chain joins TRBV5-1 and TRBJ2-3, with 10 bases identical to TRBD1. From germline, CDR1 is SGHRS and CDR2 YFSETQ. J was trimmed by 4 bases and V by 0 bases; bases with no gene match: 5. The CDR3 is made up of 16 amino acids. CDR3 amino acids: CASSLAGQGVADTQYF. In DNA, the CDR3 is TGCGCCAGCAGCTTGGCCGGACAGGGGGTAGCAGATACGCAGTATTTT.

This clonotype was observed many times. The chain is built from TRBV10-3 and TRBJ2-1; 11 bases map to TRBD2. The CDR3 contains 18 residues. Germline assignment: CDR1 ENHRY and CDR2 SYGVKD. Germline trimming cut 3 bases from V and 1 base from J; bases unmatched to any gene: 8. DNA of the CDR3: TGTGCCATCAGTGATCCGGGACTAGCGGAAATTTCCTACAATGAGCAGTTCTTC. Its translation is CAISDPGLAEISYNEQFF.

This clonotype was seen at least ten times. The chain joins TRBV6-5 to TRBJ2-2; 9 nucleotides line up with TRBD1. The CDR3 is made up of 16 amino acids. Trimming took 5 bases from V and 5 from J; bases not matched to a gene: 9. Per germline, CDR1 MNHEY and CDR2 SVGAGI. For the CDR3, the DNA is TGTGCCAGCAGTGACGAACAGGGGGCGCCAACCGGGGAGCTGTTTTTT. It yields the protein CASSDEQGAPTGELFF.